Listed below are T cell receptor beta chains from one sample, sequenced in a study of response to subunit inactivated influenza vaccine. TCRdb re-called the RT-PCR reads through MiXCR, storing one row per CDR3 protein. The table lists 400,000 to 650,000 distinct CDR3 sequences, 6.5% to 8% of them singletons. Sequencing was performed on PBMCs from blood, taken approximately 25 months after vaccination. These receptors were taken from a man aged 45 to 70 who received an inactivated influenza vaccine. The CDR3 runs from the conserved cysteine through the conserved F or W. A D gene is named only where the DNA matches it firmly. The size field is filled for only some rows; it gives once, few, many or a size class.

j_call: TRBJ1-1; clone_size: NA; v_call: TRBV5-5; d_call: TRBD1; cdr3_nt: TGTGCCAGCAGCCTTCTCGGACAGGCGTTTGAAGCTTTCTTT; cdr3_aa: CASSLLGQAFEAFF
j_call: TRBJ1-5; clone_size: few; v_call: TRBV24-1; d_call: NA; cdr3_nt: TGTGCCACCCCTAACCTCCCGCGAGGAGGGAATCAGCCCCAGCATTTT; cdr3_aa: CATPNLPRGGNQPQHF
j_call: TRBJ1-6; clone_size: NA; v_call: TRBV3-1; d_call: NA; cdr3_nt: TGTGCCAGCAGCCCTGCAGGAGACTTAAATTCACCCCTCCACTTT; cdr3_aa: CASSPAGDLNSPLHF
j_call: TRBJ2-1; clone_size: NA; v_call: TRBV27; d_call: TRBD1; cdr3_nt: TGTGCCAGCAGAGTCCGAGGACAGGGATCCTACAATGAGCAGTTCTTC; cdr3_aa: CASRVRGQGSYNEQFF
j_call: TRBJ2-5; clone_size: many; v_call: TRBV29-1; d_call: NA; cdr3_nt: TGCAGCGTTGATTTGCTCGCAGGGATAGGAGAGACCCAGTACTTC; cdr3_aa: CSVDLLAGIGETQYF
j_call: TRBJ2-2; clone_size: NA; v_call: TRBV6-2/TRBV6-3; d_call: NA; cdr3_nt: TGTGCCAGTAGGACGGGCGGGCTTAGCTCCGGGGAGCTGTTTTTT; cdr3_aa: CASRTGGLSSGELFF
j_call: TRBJ2-3; clone_size: many; v_call: TRBV24-1; d_call: TRBD2; cdr3_nt: TGTGCCACCAGTGATCCGGGACTAGCGGACACAGATACGCAGTATTTT; cdr3_aa: CATSDPGLADTDTQYF
j_call: TRBJ1-1; clone_size: NA; v_call: TRBV20-1; d_call: NA; cdr3_nt: TGCAGTGCTATGAAAGGGAACACTGAAGCTTTCTTT; cdr3_aa: CSAMKGNTEAFF
j_call: TRBJ2-5; clone_size: NA; v_call: TRBV20-1; d_call: NA; cdr3_nt: TGCAGTGCCCCCGCGGGAAGGGGGGAGACCCAGTACTTC; cdr3_aa: CSAPAGRGETQYF
j_call: TRBJ2-3; clone_size: few; v_call: TRBV5-6; d_call: NA; cdr3_nt: TGTGCCAGCAGCTTGGGGCAGCGCTGGACAGATACGCAGTATTTT; cdr3_aa: CASSLGQRWTDTQYF
j_call: TRBJ2-6; clone_size: NA; v_call: TRBV6-2/TRBV6-3; d_call: NA; cdr3_nt: TGTGCCAGCAGTTCTTCTGGAAGTGCTCCACTCTCTGGGGCCAACGTCCTGACTTTC; cdr3_aa: CASSSSGSAPLSGANVLTF
j_call: TRBJ1-1; clone_size: many; v_call: TRBV5-6; d_call: NA; cdr3_nt: TGTGCCAGCAGCACAGGGTGGAACACTGAAGCTTTCTTT; cdr3_aa: CASSTGWNTEAFF
j_call: TRBJ2-3; clone_size: many; v_call: TRBV7-2; d_call: NA; cdr3_nt: TGTGCCAGCAGCTTAGAGTCCTTGAGCACAGATACGCAGTATTTT; cdr3_aa: CASSLESLSTDTQYF
j_call: TRBJ2-5; clone_size: few; v_call: TRBV20-1; d_call: NA; cdr3_nt: TGCAGTGCGTACGAAGAGACCCAGTACTTC; cdr3_aa: CSAYEETQYF
j_call: TRBJ2-1; clone_size: few; v_call: TRBV15; d_call: TRBD2; cdr3_nt: TGTGCCACCAGCAGCCTGGGAGGGTCGAGGCAGTTCTTC; cdr3_aa: CATSSLGGSRQFF
j_call: TRBJ2-2; clone_size: NA; v_call: TRBV7-2; d_call: NA; cdr3_nt: TGTGCCAGTATAGCGGAGCCCCTAACCGGGGAGCTGTTTTTT; cdr3_aa: CASIAEPLTGELFF
j_call: TRBJ2-4; clone_size: few; v_call: TRBV28; d_call: NA; cdr3_nt: TGTGCCAGCAGTCTTTACCCCAAAAACATTCAGTACTTC; cdr3_aa: CASSLYPKNIQYF
j_call: TRBJ1-4; clone_size: few; v_call: TRBV10-3; d_call: NA; cdr3_nt: TGTGCCATCAGTGAGTCGGGGGGGAAACTGTTTTTT; cdr3_aa: CAISESGGKLFF
j_call: TRBJ1-2; clone_size: NA; v_call: TRBV7-2; d_call: NA; cdr3_nt: TGTGCCAGCAGCTTAGCGAGGGTAGGCTACACCTTC; cdr3_aa: CASSLARVGYTF
j_call: TRBJ2-5; clone_size: many; v_call: TRBV10-3; d_call: TRBD1; cdr3_nt: TGTGCCATCAGTGATAGGACAGGGGCTTCGCAAGAGACCCAGTACTTC; cdr3_aa: CAISDRTGASQETQYF
j_call: TRBJ1-1; clone_size: NA; v_call: TRBV28; d_call: TRBD1; cdr3_nt: TGTGCCAGCAGTTCGGGACAGAGATTTACTGAAGCTTTCTTT; cdr3_aa: CASSSGQRFTEAFF
j_call: TRBJ1-1; clone_size: many; v_call: TRBV10-3; d_call: NA; cdr3_nt: TGTGCCACCAAACGGGGGCCCGAAGAGAACACTGAAGCTTTCTTT; cdr3_aa: CATKRGPEENTEAFF
j_call: TRBJ2-4; clone_size: many; v_call: TRBV7-8; d_call: TRBD1; cdr3_nt: TGTGCCAGCAGCACACGACAGGGGGTAAACATTCAGTACTTC; cdr3_aa: CASSTRQGVNIQYF
j_call: TRBJ1-1; clone_size: many; v_call: TRBV10-1; d_call: NA; cdr3_nt: TGCGCCAGCAGTGACTCCAGAAACACTGAAGCTTTCTTT; cdr3_aa: CASSDSRNTEAFF
j_call: TRBJ1-2; clone_size: many; v_call: TRBV6-5; d_call: NA; cdr3_nt: TGTGCCAGCAGTTACCCGATCCAGATGGGGTCTAACTATGGCTACACCTTC; cdr3_aa: CASSYPIQMGSNYGYTF
j_call: TRBJ2-7; clone_size: NA; v_call: TRBV29-1; d_call: NA; cdr3_nt: TGCAGCGTTGGGTTTTCCGACGAGCAGTACTTC; cdr3_aa: CSVGFSDEQYF
j_call: TRBJ2-7; clone_size: many; v_call: TRBV5-1; d_call: NA; cdr3_nt: TGCGCCAGCAGCTTGGTTTCAGGCGCCTACGAGCAGTACTTC; cdr3_aa: CASSLVSGAYEQYF
j_call: TRBJ2-1; clone_size: few; v_call: TRBV5-5; d_call: TRBD2; cdr3_nt: TGTGCCAGCAGCCCTCGACTAGCGGGAGAGCCCTTCAATGAGCAGTTCTTC; cdr3_aa: CASSPRLAGEPFNEQFF
j_call: TRBJ2-5; clone_size: NA; v_call: TRBV7-2; d_call: TRBD2; cdr3_nt: TGTGCCAGCAGCACGCGGACTAGCAGGTCCCTGGAGACCCAGTACTTC; cdr3_aa: CASSTRTSRSLETQYF
j_call: TRBJ1-1; clone_size: NA; v_call: TRBV7-9; d_call: TRBD1; cdr3_nt: TGTGCCAGCAGCGGGGGGACAGGGTGTAACACTGAAGCTTTCTTT; cdr3_aa: CASSGGTGCNTEAFF
j_call: TRBJ2-3; clone_size: NA; v_call: TRBV4-1; d_call: TRBD2; cdr3_nt: TGCGCCAGCAGCCAAGGAGCTGGTCTAGCGGGAGTAACAGATACGCAGTATTTT; cdr3_aa: CASSQGAGLAGVTDTQYF
j_call: TRBJ1-1; clone_size: many; v_call: TRBV3-1; d_call: NA; cdr3_nt: TGTGCCAGCAGTCGAGGGGTTCCCACTGAAGCTTTCTTT; cdr3_aa: CASSRGVPTEAFF
j_call: TRBJ2-1; clone_size: few; v_call: TRBV28; d_call: NA; cdr3_nt: TGTGCCATCTCCGGGGGCACTAGCTCCTACAATGAGCAGTTCTTC; cdr3_aa: CAISGGTSSYNEQFF
j_call: TRBJ2-2; clone_size: many; v_call: TRBV12-3/TRBV12-4; d_call: TRBD2; cdr3_nt: TGTGCCAGCAGTTTCTTAGCGGGTGCGAACACCGGGGAGCTGTTTTTT; cdr3_aa: CASSFLAGANTGELFF
j_call: TRBJ2-1; clone_size: many; v_call: TRBV6-5; d_call: NA; cdr3_nt: TGTGCCAGCAGTTATCTTCGGCACGGTGAGCAGTTCTTC; cdr3_aa: CASSYLRHGEQFF
j_call: TRBJ1-3; clone_size: NA; v_call: TRBV29-1; d_call: NA; cdr3_nt: TGCAGCGTTTTCAGGAGGTCTGGAAACACCATATATTTT; cdr3_aa: CSVFRRSGNTIYF
j_call: TRBJ2-1; clone_size: many; v_call: TRBV5-1; d_call: NA; cdr3_nt: TGCGCCAGCAGCTTGCCGAGACAGAGCGCAAGCTCCTACAATGAGCAGTTCTTC; cdr3_aa: CASSLPRQSASSYNEQFF
j_call: TRBJ2-5; clone_size: NA; v_call: TRBV29-1; d_call: NA; cdr3_nt: TGCAGCGTTGAAATGTTGCGGGGAGAGACCCAGTACTTC; cdr3_aa: CSVEMLRGETQYF
j_call: TRBJ1-2; clone_size: many; v_call: TRBV6-2/TRBV6-3; d_call: NA; cdr3_nt: TGTGCCAGCAGTTCCTATAACTATGGCTACACCTTC; cdr3_aa: CASSSYNYGYTF
j_call: TRBJ2-1; clone_size: NA; v_call: TRBV11-2; d_call: NA; cdr3_nt: TGTGCCAGCAGCCGGCCCGGGACGTCAGCAGAGCAGTTCTTC; cdr3_aa: CASSRPGTSAEQFF
j_call: TRBJ2-1; clone_size: many; v_call: TRBV12-3/TRBV12-4; d_call: TRBD2; cdr3_nt: TGTGCCAGCACAACTAGCGGGGGCCGCGGTGAGCAGTTCTTC; cdr3_aa: CASTTSGGRGEQFF
j_call: TRBJ2-1; clone_size: few; v_call: TRBV7-2; d_call: NA; cdr3_nt: TGTGCCAGCAGCACCCAAATCGGCAATGAGCAGTTCTTC; cdr3_aa: CASSTQIGNEQFF
j_call: TRBJ2-1; clone_size: few; v_call: TRBV4-2; d_call: NA; cdr3_nt: TGTGCCAGCAGCCAAGAAGGCACAGGGTTATACAATGAGCAGTTCTTC; cdr3_aa: CASSQEGTGLYNEQFF
j_call: TRBJ2-5; clone_size: NA; v_call: TRBV24-1; d_call: NA; cdr3_nt: TGTGCCACCAGCCACGGACAGAGTCAAGAGACCCAGTACTTC; cdr3_aa: CATSHGQSQETQYF
j_call: TRBJ2-3; clone_size: few; v_call: TRBV11-2; d_call: TRBD2; cdr3_nt: TGTGCCAGCAGCTTAACCTTAGGGACTACACACACAGATACGCAGTATTTT; cdr3_aa: CASSLTLGTTHTDTQYF
j_call: TRBJ2-7; clone_size: NA; v_call: TRBV11-2; d_call: TRBD1; cdr3_nt: TGTGCCAGCAGTTTTTCGGACAGGAGCTCCTACGAGCAGTACTTC; cdr3_aa: CASSFSDRSSYEQYF
j_call: TRBJ1-2; clone_size: NA; v_call: TRBV29-1; d_call: TRBD1; cdr3_nt: TGCAGCGTCAGACAGAGACAGGGGATCGGAGGCTACACCTTC; cdr3_aa: CSVRQRQGIGGYTF
j_call: TRBJ1-1; clone_size: many; v_call: TRBV6-1; d_call: NA; cdr3_nt: TGTGCCAGCACCCTACGAAGGGGGGGCACTGAAGCTTTCTTT; cdr3_aa: CASTLRRGGTEAFF
j_call: TRBJ1-5; clone_size: few; v_call: TRBV6-2/TRBV6-3; d_call: NA; cdr3_nt: TGTGCCAGCATGCTGCCGGGGGGTGGGCCTCAGCCCCAGCATTTT; cdr3_aa: CASMLPGGGPQPQHF
j_call: TRBJ2-7; clone_size: NA; v_call: TRBV3-1; d_call: NA; cdr3_nt: TGTGCCAGCAGCCCCCGCGGTGGCGCCTACGAGCAGTACTTC; cdr3_aa: CASSPRGGAYEQYF
j_call: TRBJ2-3; clone_size: few; v_call: TRBV6-2/TRBV6-3; d_call: NA; cdr3_nt: TGTGCCAGCACCGGGGGGCTCTTCACAGATACGCAGTATTTT; cdr3_aa: CASTGGLFTDTQYF
j_call: TRBJ2-1; clone_size: few; v_call: TRBV12-3/TRBV12-4; d_call: TRBD2; cdr3_nt: TGTGCCAGCATCGGGGGGAGATCCTACAATGAGCAGTTCTTC; cdr3_aa: CASIGGRSYNEQFF
j_call: TRBJ2-1; clone_size: few; v_call: TRBV24-1; d_call: TRBD2; cdr3_nt: TGTGCCACCAGTGACCCCCGACTAGCGGGGATAGAGCAGTTCTTC; cdr3_aa: CATSDPRLAGIEQFF
j_call: TRBJ2-2; clone_size: NA; v_call: TRBV29-1; d_call: NA; cdr3_nt: TGCAGCGTTGGCCCTGACAGGCCTATTAACACCGGGGAGCTGTTTTTT; cdr3_aa: CSVGPDRPINTGELFF
j_call: TRBJ1-4; clone_size: many; v_call: TRBV18; d_call: NA; cdr3_nt: TGTGCCAGCTCCCAGAGAGGGGTTTCGGGTGAAAAACTGTTTTTT; cdr3_aa: CASSQRGVSGEKLFF